Listed here are 23 T cell receptor beta chains from one sample, sequenced in a study of blood T cell repertoires in COVID-19. Only in-frame clones appear in the TCRdb table, and some are missing; sequencing was by immunoSEQ multiplex PCR. This table has around 210,000 clones, around 85% appearing once. The sample taken for sequencing was peripheral blood. These receptor sequences come from a man in his forties or fifties with COVID-19, enrolled during active disease.

The chain uses TRBV15 and TRBJ1-6; the D is unclear. CDR1 and CDR2 (germline): LNHNV, YYDKDF (reference sequence). CDR3 size: 15 residues. Trimming stripped 0 bases from V and 5 bases from J, with 8 bases between. In nucleotides, the CDR3 is TGTGCCACCAGCAGAGAACTGAAGAATAATTCACCCCTCCACTTT. This translates into CATSRELKNNSPLHF.

The chain is built from TRBV9 and TRBJ1-3; D might be TRBD1 (5 bases). Trimming left V 3 bases short and J 0 bases short, with 10 bases between. The CDR3 sequence is 15 residues long. Germline CDR1 reads SGDLS; CDR2 reads YYNGEE. The CDR3 DNA reads TGTGCCAGCAGCGCCACAGGTGTCTCTGGAAACACCATATATTTT. This translates into CASSATGVSGNTIYF.

The chain joins TRBV6-5 to TRBJ1-1, with D unresolved. Trimming cost V 4 bases and J 1 base, with 13 bases left between them. Germline CDR1 and CDR2: MNHEY and SVGAGI. This CDR3 region has 15 residues. The DNA for the CDR3 is TGTGCCAGCAGTTCCCCTTTGACACGGAACACTGAAGCTTTCTTT. Protein product: CASSSPLTRNTEAFF.

V gene TRBV5-4 combines with J gene TRBJ2-2, with TRBD2 identical over 9 bases. The CDR3 loop spans 17 amino acids. Germline V gene sequence: CDR1 SGHNT, CDR2 YYREEE (reference sequence). With 0 bases clipped from V and 4 bases from J, the junction kept 7 bases outside the gene matches. As DNA, the CDR3 is TGTGCCAGCAGCTTGGGGCGCGGGGGGGTGAGCACCGGGGAGCTGTTTTTT. Protein product: CASSLGRGGVSTGELFF.

The V call is TRBV29-1, the J call TRBJ2-7; 15 bases match TRBD2. The CDR3 sequence is 16 residues long. Trimming at V came to 3 bases and at J to 1 base, leaving 4 bases not matched to a gene. The germline V gene encodes CDR1 SQVTM and CDR2 ANQGSEA. CDR3 amino acids: CSVEGLAGGGSYEQYF. The CDR3 DNA follows: TGCAGCGTTGAGGGACTAGCGGGGGGCGGTTCCTACGAGCAGTACTTC.

The chain is built from TRBV30 and TRBJ2-3; D unresolved. The CDR3 totals 14 residues. Germline V gene sequence: CDR1 GTSNPN, CDR2 SVGIG (reference sequence). V lost 2 bases to trimming and J lost 1 base, with 10 bases between them. CDR3 DNA sequence: TGTGCCTGGAGTTATCCTCTTGGCACAGATACGCAGTATTTT. This gives the protein CAWSYPLGTDTQYF.

The chain is built from TRBV19 and TRBJ1-5; TRBD1 matches 12 bases. The CDR3 contains 16 residues. Germline V lookup: CDR1 LNHDA, CDR2 SQIVND (reference sequence). V shed 7 bases, J shed 5 bases, and the junction held 9 bases outside the gene matches. The CDR3 nucleotides read TGTGCCAGTACCGCACCGGGACAGGGGGCCCATCAGCCCCAGCATTTT. This codes for CASTAPGQGAHQPQHF.

This clone was observed once. The rearrangement links TRBV11-3 to TRBJ2-5; no definite D call. This CDR3 spans 13 amino acids. V shed 0 bases and J shed 5 bases, with 7 bases lying between them. Germline-derived CDR1 and CDR2 are SGHNT and YENEEA. CDR3 residues: CASSLDPQETQYF. CDR3 nucleotides: TGTGCCAGCAGCTTAGATCCTCAGGAGACCCAGTACTTC.

The chain uses TRBV6-2 or TRBV6-3 and TRBJ2-2, with D possibly matching TRBD1 (6 bases). Germline V gives CDR1 MNHEY, CDR2 SVGEGT. The length of the CDR3 is 19 residues. The ends were cut back, 0 bases at V and 2 bases at J, with 19 bases in the middle. Here the CDR3 reads CASSYSSIWGLRNTGELFF. The CDR3 DNA reads TGTGCCAGCAGTTACTCGAGTATTTGGGGGCTTCGTAACACCGGGGAGCTGTTTTTT.

With respect to this clone: Other DNA sequences in the same sample also yield this CDR3. The rearrangement joins TRBV7-2 to TRBJ2-3, with 8 nucleotides matching TRBD2. V trimming: 2 bases; J trimming: 5 bases; junction bases outside the gene matches: 9. Germline CDR1 SGHTA, CDR2 FQGNSA. CDR3 size: 16 residues. The CDR3 loop reads CASSLSIGGAEDTQYF. CDR3 nucleotides: TGTGCCAGCAGCTTATCGATCGGGGGGGCCGAAGATACGCAGTATTTT.

This clone was seen just once. The rearrangement links TRBV7-8 to TRBJ2-3; D is unresolved. This CDR3 comprises 14 residues. V was cut by 7 bases and J by 2 bases, with 13 bases left in between. The germline gives CDR1 SGHVS, CDR2 FQNEAQ. CDR3 in DNA: TGTGCCAGCACCCCAGGTGGTCACACAGATACGCAGTATTTT. It encodes CASTPGGHTDTQYF. The variable domain in full, with the rest retrieved from reference TRBV7-8 and TRBJ2-3, is GAGVSQSPRYKVAKRGQDVALRCDPISGHVSLFWYQQALGQGPEFLTYFQNEAQLDKSGLPSDRFFAERPEGSVSTLKIQRTQQEDSAVYLCASTPGGHTDTQYFGPGTRLTVL.

The V and J genes are TRBV5-1 and TRBJ2-5; 8 nucleotides agree with TRBD1. In germline, CDR1 is SGHRS, CDR2 YFSETQ. The trim removed 2 bases at V and 4 bases at J, leaving 4 bases unmatched. The CDR3 sequence is 14 residues long. In nucleotides, the CDR3 is TGCGCCAGCAGCTTCAACAGGGGGGCAGAGACCCAGTACTTC. Amino acid sequence: CASSFNRGAETQYF.

The chain has TRBV7-2 and TRBJ2-7; 10 bases match TRBD2. The CDR3 spans 18 residues. The J segment lost 4 bases and the V segment lost 5 bases, leaving 17 bases of the junction unmatched. Looked up from germline, CDR1 is SGHTA and CDR2 is FQGNSA. CDR3 DNA: TGTGCCAGCAGCCCCCGTGGGCAGCGGGGGGGCCCCGGATACGAGCAGTACTTC. This gives the protein CASSPRGQRGGPGYEQYF.

V is TRBV2 and J is TRBJ1-5; maybe TRBD1 (5 bases). The germline gives CDR1 SNHLY, CDR2 FYNNEI. Trimming removed 2 bases from V and 0 bases from J, with 8 bases in between. CDR3 size: 15 residues. The CDR3 bases are TGTGCCAGCAGTGAAAGGGGTTATAGCAATCAGCCCCAGCATTTT. Translation: CASSERGYSNQPQHF. Using reference TRBV2 and TRBJ1-5 for the parts outside the CDR3, the full variable domain is EPEVTQTPSHQVTQMGQEVILRCVPISNHLYFYWYRQILGQKVEFLVSFYNNEISEKSEIFDDQFSVERPDGSNFTLKIRSTKLEDSAMYFCASSERGYSNQPQHFGDGTRLSIL.

The genes are TRBV6-5 and TRBJ2-7, with 7 nucleotides matching TRBD1. CDR3 length: 12 amino acids. With V trimmed by 7 bases and J by 3 bases, 3 bases remained unmatched. Germline V gene sequence: CDR1 MNHEY, CDR2 SVGAGI. DNA for the CDR3: TGTGCCAGCATCCGACAGGGCTACGAGCAGTACTTC. It codes for CASIRQGYEQYF.

The chain is built from TRBV30 and TRBJ1-6; no reliable D call. CDR1 is GTSNPN, CDR2 SVGIG, per germline (reference sequence). The CDR3 extends over 13 amino acids. V lost 4 bases, J lost 0 bases, and 4 bases lay in between. The CDR3 bases are TGTGCCTGGACACTCTCCTATAATTCACCCCTCCACTTT. The encoded protein is CAWTLSYNSPLHF.

V gene TRBV10-1 combines with J gene TRBJ1-5, with D possibly being TRBD1 (6 bases). V was pared by 2 bases and J by 5 bases, with 13 bases between. Germline CDR1 WNHNN, CDR2 SYGVQD (reference sequence). The CDR3 is made up of 15 amino acids. The CDR3 coding sequence is TGCGCCAGCAGTGAGCCCGGGACAAAAGATCAGCCCCAGCATTTT. Protein: CASSEPGTKDQPQHF.

The chain employs TRBV4-1 and TRBJ2-2; TRBD1 matches at 8 bases. There are 15 residues in the CDR3. Germline assignment: CDR1 MGHRA and CDR2 YSYEKL. V shed 4 bases and J 0 bases; nucleotides not matched to a gene: 1. The CDR3 DNA reads TGCGCCAGCAGCCTACAGGGGGCGAACACCGGGGAGCTGTTTTTT. Its protein product is CASSLQGANTGELFF.

The V gene is TRBV6-6, the J gene TRBJ2-1, with D perhaps matching TRBD2 (7 bases). This CDR3 has 15 residues. V was trimmed by 5 bases and J by 9 bases, leaving 20 bases between them. Germline V gives CDR1 MNHNY, CDR2 SVGAGI (reference sequence). The CDR3 sequence: CASSRLGGGYSEQFF. The CDR3 coding sequence is TGTGCCAGCAGTCGACTAGGGGGAGGGTATAGTGAGCAGTTCTTC.

The gene calls are TRBV6-5 and TRBJ2-3; D perhaps matches TRBD1 (5 bases). The germline V gene encodes CDR1 MNHEY and CDR2 SVGAGI. This CDR3 has 14 amino acids. Trimming left V 2 bases short and J 2 bases short, with 8 bases between. The CDR3 bases are TGTGCCAGCAGTTACCGCAGGGACACAGATACGCAGTATTTT. Protein product: CASSYRRDTDTQYF.

The rearrangement uses TRBV4-1 and TRBJ2-3; 10 bases are shared with TRBD2. V lost 3 bases to trimming and J lost 2 bases; unmatched junction nucleotides: 5. Per germline, CDR1 MGHRA and CDR2 YSYEKL. This CDR3 comprises 16 residues. CDR3: CASSHPSGGPTDTQYF. DNA for the CDR3: TGCGCCAGCAGCCACCCTAGCGGGGGACCCACAGATACGCAGTATTTT.

The table lists this clone with a count of one. The chain is built from TRBV7-3 and TRBJ2-3; D is perhaps TRBD1 (5 bases). V was cut by 6 bases and J by 4 bases, with 17 bases left in between. This CDR3 has 15 amino acids. Germline V gives CDR1 SGHTA, CDR2 FQGTGA. This CDR3 reads CASRSRQRVPDTQYF. The CDR3 bases are TGTGCCAGCAGGTCCCGACAGCGTGTCCCAGATACGCAGTATTTT. Full variable domain (rest looked up from reference TRBV7-3 and TRBJ2-3): GAGVSQTPSNKVTEKGKYVELRCDPISGHTALYWYRQSLGQGPEFLIYFQGTGAADDSGLPNDRFFAVRPEGSVSTLKIQRTERGDSAVYLCASRSRQRVPDTQYFGPGTRLTVL.

V and J are TRBV7-2 and TRBJ2-7; 9 positions agree with TRBD2. Germline lookup yields CDR1 SGHTA and CDR2 FQGNSA. J lost 5 bases, V lost 3 bases, and 5 bases had no gene match. The CDR3 extends over 14 amino acids. This CDR3 is CASSFLRGGDEQYF. The CDR3 DNA reads TGTGCCAGCAGCTTCTTGCGGGGGGGAGACGAGCAGTACTTC.